The clone carrying this T cell receptor (beta chain) has a single count. The antigen is undetermined. The sample belongs to a study of shared clonotypes between healthy human individuals. In the study overall: Three plates were used per donor for CD4 naive, three for CD4 memory, two for CD8 naive and one for CD8 memory.

General observations from the study: A handful of donors showed sharing of about 4.7% of naive CD4 clonotypes.

Trimming cost V 1 base and J 3 bases; bases outside gene matches: 6. Germline loops: CDR1 LNHNV, CDR2 YYDKDF (reference sequence). This CDR3 has 16 amino acids. Recent vaccinations or acute infections were absent in the healthy HIV-negative adult donors. Sequenced by immunoSEQ multiplex PCR; TCRdb stores in-frame clones only, minus some. The sample consists of some 1,600,000 clones, approximately 98% of them appearing once. The chain combines TRBV15 with TRBJ2-1; 7 bases match TRBD1. The receptor's source is a man aged 25-40 years in good health. Sequencing was carried out using naive CD4+ T cells sorted from blood. Subset indicated: CD45RA+ positively selected. This CDR3 is CATSRVGAGGYNEQFF. The CDR3 DNA follows: TGTGCCACCAGCAGAGTCGGTGCAGGGGGCTACAATGAGCAGTTCTTC.